One sample yielded the 2 T cell receptor beta chains listed below, sequenced in a study of CD8 T cells in Susac syndrome. Random hexamers primed reverse transcription of about 0.45 to 1 ug RNA. Using its own MiXCR run on the immunoSEQ multiplex PCR reads, TCRdb lists one record per CDR3 protein. The profile shows a few hundred thousand distinct CDR3 sequences, 80% to 95% of them singletons. Sequenced input: CD8+ T cells from PBMCs. The receptors come from a human donor with multiple sclerosis.

The chain combines TRBV6-5 with TRBJ2-5; weak D call: TRBD2 (6 bases). This CDR3 spans 17 amino acids. Germline V gives CDR1 MNHEY, CDR2 SVGAGI. V lost 4 bases and J 5 bases, leaving 23 bases between the germline ends. CDR3 in DNA: TGTGCCAGCAGTTGGGGGGAACCAGCGGCCTCTCGGGAGACCCAGTACTTC. As protein: CASSWGEPAASRETQYF.

The rearrangement uses TRBV2 and TRBJ2-7; 7 bases fit TRBD1. V was pared by 8 bases and J by 3 bases, with 4 bases of the junction left unmatched. The germline V gene has CDR1 SNHLY and CDR2 FYNNEI. The CDR3 spans 12 residues. Here the CDR3 reads CASRDSHYEQYF. Here the CDR3 DNA reads TGTGCCAGCCGGGACAGCCACTACGAGCAGTACTTC.